This T cell receptor (beta chain) was captured in a study of cytomegalovirus exposure and HLA in healthy donors. Whole-study findings and limits: In a later analysis, across HLA loci, associated TCR counts were highest for DRB1, lowest for HLA-C. The study labeled 164 TCR beta chains cytomegalovirus-associated.

13 Jbeta primers and 60 Vbeta primers were used for the PCR. TCRdb's table, derived via immunoSEQ multiplex PCR, lists solely in-frame clones and lacks some. The repertoire includes more than 150,000 clones, 65% to 85% of them detected once, and 1.4% sits in the top ten. A word on this clone: Its antigen is undetermined.

Though nominally healthy at sampling, donors likely had unrecorded immune exposures. The CDR3 is made up of 16 amino acids. Germline V lookup: CDR1 MGHDK, CDR2 SYGVNS. The V gene lost 1 base and the J gene lost 3 bases, with 15 bases spanning the gap. The chain joins TRBV25-1 to TRBJ1-1; a possible D gene is TRBD1 (5 bases). This clonotype originated in a girl aged 5-17 years in good health and CMV-seropositive. The specimen sequenced was PBMCs. CDR3 sequence reads: CASSEFKAGSYTEAFF. CDR3 DNA sequence: TGTGCCAGCAGTGAATTTAAAGCAGGGTCGTACACTGAAGCTTTCTTT.